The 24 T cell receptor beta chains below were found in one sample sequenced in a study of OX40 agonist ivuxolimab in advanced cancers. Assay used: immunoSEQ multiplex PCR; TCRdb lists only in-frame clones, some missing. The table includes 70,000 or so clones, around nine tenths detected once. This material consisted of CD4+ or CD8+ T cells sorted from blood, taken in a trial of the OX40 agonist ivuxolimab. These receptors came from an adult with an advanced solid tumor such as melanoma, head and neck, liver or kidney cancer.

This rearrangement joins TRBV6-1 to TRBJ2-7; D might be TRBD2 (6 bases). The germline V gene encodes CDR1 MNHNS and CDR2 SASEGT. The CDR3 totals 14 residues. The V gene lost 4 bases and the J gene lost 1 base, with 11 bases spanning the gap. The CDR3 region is CASSGTGLSYEQYF. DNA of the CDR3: TGTGCCAGCAGTGGGACGGGACTTTCCTACGAGCAGTACTTC.

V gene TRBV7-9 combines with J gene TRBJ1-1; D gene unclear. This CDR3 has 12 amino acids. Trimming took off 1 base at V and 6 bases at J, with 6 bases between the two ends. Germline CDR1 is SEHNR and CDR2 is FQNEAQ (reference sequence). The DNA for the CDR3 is TGTGCCAGCAGCTTAGACGGGCCTGAAGCTTTCTTT. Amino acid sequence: CASSLDGPEAFF.

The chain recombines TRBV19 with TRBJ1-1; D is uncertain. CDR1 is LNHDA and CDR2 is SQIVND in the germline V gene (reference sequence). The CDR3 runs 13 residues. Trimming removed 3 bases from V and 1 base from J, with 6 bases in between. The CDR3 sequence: CASSIGGNTEAFF. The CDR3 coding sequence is TGTGCCAGTAGTATCGGAGGGAACACTGAAGCTTTCTTT. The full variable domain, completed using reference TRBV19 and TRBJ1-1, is DGGITQSPKYLFRKEGQNVTLSCEQNLNHDAMYWYRQDPGQGLRLIYYSQIVNDFQKGDIAEGYSVSREKKESFPLTVTSAQKNPTAFYLCASSIGGNTEAFFGQGTRLTVV.

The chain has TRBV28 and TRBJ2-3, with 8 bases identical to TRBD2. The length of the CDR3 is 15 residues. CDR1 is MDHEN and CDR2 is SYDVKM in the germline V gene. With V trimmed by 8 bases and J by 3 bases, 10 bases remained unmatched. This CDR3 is CASETRSGMTDTQYF. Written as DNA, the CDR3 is TGTGCCAGCGAAACCCGTAGCGGGATGACAGATACGCAGTATTTT.

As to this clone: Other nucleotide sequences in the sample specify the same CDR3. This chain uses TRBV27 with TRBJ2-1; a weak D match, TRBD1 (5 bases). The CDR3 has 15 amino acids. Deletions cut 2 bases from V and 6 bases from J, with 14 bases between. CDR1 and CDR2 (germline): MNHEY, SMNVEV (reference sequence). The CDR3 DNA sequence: TGTGCCAGCAGTTTACTGGGCAGGGTCCGCAATGAGCAGTTCTTC. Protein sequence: CASSLLGRVRNEQFF.

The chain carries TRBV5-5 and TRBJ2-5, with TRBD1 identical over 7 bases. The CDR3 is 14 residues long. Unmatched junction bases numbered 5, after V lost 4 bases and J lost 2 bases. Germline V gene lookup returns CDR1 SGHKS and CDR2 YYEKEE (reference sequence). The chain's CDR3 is CASSLGTEQETQYF. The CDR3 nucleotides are TGTGCCAGCAGCCTCGGGACAGAACAAGAGACCCAGTACTTC. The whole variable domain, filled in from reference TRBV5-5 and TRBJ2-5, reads DAGVTQSPTHLIKTRGQQVTLRCSPISGHKSVSWYQQVLGQGPQFIFQYYEKEERGRGNFPDRFSARQFPNYSSELNVNALLLGDSALYLCASSLGTEQETQYFGPGTRLLVL.

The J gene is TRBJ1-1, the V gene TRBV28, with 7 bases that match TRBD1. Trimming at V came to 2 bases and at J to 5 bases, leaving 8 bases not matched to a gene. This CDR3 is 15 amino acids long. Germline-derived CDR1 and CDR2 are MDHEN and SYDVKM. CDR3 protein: CASSLNSAGGTEAFF. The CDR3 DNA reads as TGTGCCAGCAGTTTAAATTCAGCAGGGGGAACTGAAGCTTTCTTT.

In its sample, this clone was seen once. CDR3 in DNA: TGTGCCAGCTCTCAAGAAAGGGGGGGGAGAGAGCAGTACTTC. Its protein is CASSQERGGREQYF. The chain links TRBV18 to TRBJ2-7; maybe TRBD2 (7 bases). Trimming removed 6 bases from V and 7 bases from J, with 19 bases in between. The CDR3 runs 14 residues. Germline CDR1 KGHSH, CDR2 LQKENI.

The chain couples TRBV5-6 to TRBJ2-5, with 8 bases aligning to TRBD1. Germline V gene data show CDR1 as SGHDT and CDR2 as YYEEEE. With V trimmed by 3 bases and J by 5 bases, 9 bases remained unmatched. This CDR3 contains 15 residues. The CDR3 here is CASSSGQGMWETQYF. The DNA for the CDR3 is TGTGCCAGCAGCTCCGGACAGGGTATGTGGGAGACCCAGTACTTC.

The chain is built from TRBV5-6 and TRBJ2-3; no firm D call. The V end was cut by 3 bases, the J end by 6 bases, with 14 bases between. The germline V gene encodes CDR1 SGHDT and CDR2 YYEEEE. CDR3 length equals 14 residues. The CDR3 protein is CASSSLVLSDTQYF. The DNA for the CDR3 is TGTGCCAGCAGCTCGCTCGTGCTCTCCGATACGCAGTATTTT.

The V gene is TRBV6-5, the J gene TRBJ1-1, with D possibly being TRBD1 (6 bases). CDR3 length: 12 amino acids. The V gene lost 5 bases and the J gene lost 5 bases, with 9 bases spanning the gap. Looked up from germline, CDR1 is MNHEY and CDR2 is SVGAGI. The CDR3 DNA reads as TGTGCCAGCAGTCCCCAGGGGACTGAAGCTTTCTTT. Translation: CASSPQGTEAFF.

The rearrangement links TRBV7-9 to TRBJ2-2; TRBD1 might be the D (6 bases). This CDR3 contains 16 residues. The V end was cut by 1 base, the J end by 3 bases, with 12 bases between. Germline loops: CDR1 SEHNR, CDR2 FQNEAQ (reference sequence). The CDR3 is CASSLVGAWDTGELFF. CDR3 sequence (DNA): TGTGCCAGCAGCTTAGTGGGGGCTTGGGACACCGGGGAGCTGTTTTTT.

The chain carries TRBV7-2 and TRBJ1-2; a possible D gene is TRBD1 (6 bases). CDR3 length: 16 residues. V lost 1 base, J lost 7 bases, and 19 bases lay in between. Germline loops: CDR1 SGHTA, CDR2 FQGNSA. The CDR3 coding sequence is TGTGCCAGCAGCTTAGGGTATCGGGGGGCAGAGTCTGGCTACACCTTC. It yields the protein CASSLGYRGAESGYTF.

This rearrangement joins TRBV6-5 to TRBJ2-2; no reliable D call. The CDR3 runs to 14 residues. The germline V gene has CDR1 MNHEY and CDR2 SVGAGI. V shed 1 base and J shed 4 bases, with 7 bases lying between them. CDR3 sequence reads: CASSYYGTTGELFF. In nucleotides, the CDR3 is TGTGCCAGCAGTTACTATGGTACCACCGGGGAGCTGTTTTTT.

The CDR3 DNA follows: TGTGCCAGTTGCCGGGACAGGGATCCCGGGGAGCTGTTTTTT. It is translated as CASCRDRDPGELFF. V and J are TRBV19 and TRBJ2-2; 9 bases are a match to TRBD1. This CDR3 region has 14 residues. CDR1 and CDR2 from the germline V gene are LNHDA and SQIVND (reference sequence). V gave up 8 bases and J gave up 6 bases; unmatched junction bases: 7.

The CDR3 sequence is CASSLGAGAHSTEAFF. CDR3 DNA sequence: TGTGCCAGCAGCTTAGGGGCAGGGGCCCATAGCACTGAAGCTTTCTTT. The chain has TRBV11-3 and TRBJ1-1, with a tentative D call TRBD1 (6 bases). V lost 1 base to trimming and J lost 4 bases, with 16 bases between them. The length of the CDR3 is 16 residues. Germline V gene lookup returns CDR1 SGHNT and CDR2 YENEEA.

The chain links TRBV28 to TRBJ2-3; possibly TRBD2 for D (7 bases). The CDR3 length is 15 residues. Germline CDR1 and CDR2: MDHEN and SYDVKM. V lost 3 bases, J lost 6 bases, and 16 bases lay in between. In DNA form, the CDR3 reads TGTGCCAGCAGTTTGTGGCGGGGGCGGGTGGATACGCAGTATTTT. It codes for CASSLWRGRVDTQYF.

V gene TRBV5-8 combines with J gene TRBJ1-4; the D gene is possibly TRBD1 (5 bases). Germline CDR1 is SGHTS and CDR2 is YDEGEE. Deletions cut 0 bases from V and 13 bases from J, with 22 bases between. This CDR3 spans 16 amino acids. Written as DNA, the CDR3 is TGTGCCAGCAGCTTGGATCCTAACAGGTTGCGAGTAACACTGTTTTTT. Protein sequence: CASSLDPNRLRVTLFF.

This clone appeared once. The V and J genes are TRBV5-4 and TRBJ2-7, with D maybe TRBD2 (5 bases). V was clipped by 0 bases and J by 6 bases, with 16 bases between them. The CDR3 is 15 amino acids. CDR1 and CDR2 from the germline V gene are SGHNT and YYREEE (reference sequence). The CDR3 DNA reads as TGTGCCAGCAGCTTGGTTTTCTCTGAGGGCGGCGAGCAGTACTTC. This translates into CASSLVFSEGGEQYF.

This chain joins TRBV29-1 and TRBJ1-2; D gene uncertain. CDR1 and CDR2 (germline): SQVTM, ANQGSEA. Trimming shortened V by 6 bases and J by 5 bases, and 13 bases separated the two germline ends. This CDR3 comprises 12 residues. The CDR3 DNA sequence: TGCAGCGTCCCTCTTAGGCCTTATGGCTACACCTTC. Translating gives CSVPLRPYGYTF.

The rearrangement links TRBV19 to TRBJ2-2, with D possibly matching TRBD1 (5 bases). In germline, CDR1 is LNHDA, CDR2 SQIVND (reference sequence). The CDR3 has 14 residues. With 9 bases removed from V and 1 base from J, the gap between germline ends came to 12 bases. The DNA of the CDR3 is TGTGCCAGCTTAGACAGAAAGAACACCGGGGAGCTGTTTTTT. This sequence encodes CASLDRKNTGELFF.

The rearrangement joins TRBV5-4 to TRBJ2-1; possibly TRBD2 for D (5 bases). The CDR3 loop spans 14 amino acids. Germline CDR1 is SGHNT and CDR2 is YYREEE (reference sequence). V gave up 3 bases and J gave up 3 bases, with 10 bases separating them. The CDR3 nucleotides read TGTGCCAGCAGCTCCGGACTGATCTACAATGAGCAGTTCTTC. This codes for CASSSGLIYNEQFF.

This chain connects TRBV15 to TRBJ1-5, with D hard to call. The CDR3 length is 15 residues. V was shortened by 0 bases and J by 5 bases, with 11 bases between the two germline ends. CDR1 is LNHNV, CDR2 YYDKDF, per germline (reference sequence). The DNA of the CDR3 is TGTGCCACCAGCAGAGATATTACGACGTATCAGCCCCAGCATTTT. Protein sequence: CATSRDITTYQPQHF.

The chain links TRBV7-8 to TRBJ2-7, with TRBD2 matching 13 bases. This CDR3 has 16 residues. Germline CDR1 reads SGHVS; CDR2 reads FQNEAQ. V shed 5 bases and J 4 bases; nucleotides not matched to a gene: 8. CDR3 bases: TGTGCCAGCAGCCCCGCCCGGACTAGCGGGGGTTACGAGCAGTACTTC. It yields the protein CASSPARTSGGYEQYF. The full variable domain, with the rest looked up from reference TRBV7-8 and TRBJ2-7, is GAGVSQSPRYKVAKRGQDVALRCDPISGHVSLFWYQQALGQGPEFLTYFQNEAQLDKSGLPSDRFFAERPEGSVSTLKIQRTQQEDSAVYLCASSPARTSGGYEQYFGPGTRLTVT.